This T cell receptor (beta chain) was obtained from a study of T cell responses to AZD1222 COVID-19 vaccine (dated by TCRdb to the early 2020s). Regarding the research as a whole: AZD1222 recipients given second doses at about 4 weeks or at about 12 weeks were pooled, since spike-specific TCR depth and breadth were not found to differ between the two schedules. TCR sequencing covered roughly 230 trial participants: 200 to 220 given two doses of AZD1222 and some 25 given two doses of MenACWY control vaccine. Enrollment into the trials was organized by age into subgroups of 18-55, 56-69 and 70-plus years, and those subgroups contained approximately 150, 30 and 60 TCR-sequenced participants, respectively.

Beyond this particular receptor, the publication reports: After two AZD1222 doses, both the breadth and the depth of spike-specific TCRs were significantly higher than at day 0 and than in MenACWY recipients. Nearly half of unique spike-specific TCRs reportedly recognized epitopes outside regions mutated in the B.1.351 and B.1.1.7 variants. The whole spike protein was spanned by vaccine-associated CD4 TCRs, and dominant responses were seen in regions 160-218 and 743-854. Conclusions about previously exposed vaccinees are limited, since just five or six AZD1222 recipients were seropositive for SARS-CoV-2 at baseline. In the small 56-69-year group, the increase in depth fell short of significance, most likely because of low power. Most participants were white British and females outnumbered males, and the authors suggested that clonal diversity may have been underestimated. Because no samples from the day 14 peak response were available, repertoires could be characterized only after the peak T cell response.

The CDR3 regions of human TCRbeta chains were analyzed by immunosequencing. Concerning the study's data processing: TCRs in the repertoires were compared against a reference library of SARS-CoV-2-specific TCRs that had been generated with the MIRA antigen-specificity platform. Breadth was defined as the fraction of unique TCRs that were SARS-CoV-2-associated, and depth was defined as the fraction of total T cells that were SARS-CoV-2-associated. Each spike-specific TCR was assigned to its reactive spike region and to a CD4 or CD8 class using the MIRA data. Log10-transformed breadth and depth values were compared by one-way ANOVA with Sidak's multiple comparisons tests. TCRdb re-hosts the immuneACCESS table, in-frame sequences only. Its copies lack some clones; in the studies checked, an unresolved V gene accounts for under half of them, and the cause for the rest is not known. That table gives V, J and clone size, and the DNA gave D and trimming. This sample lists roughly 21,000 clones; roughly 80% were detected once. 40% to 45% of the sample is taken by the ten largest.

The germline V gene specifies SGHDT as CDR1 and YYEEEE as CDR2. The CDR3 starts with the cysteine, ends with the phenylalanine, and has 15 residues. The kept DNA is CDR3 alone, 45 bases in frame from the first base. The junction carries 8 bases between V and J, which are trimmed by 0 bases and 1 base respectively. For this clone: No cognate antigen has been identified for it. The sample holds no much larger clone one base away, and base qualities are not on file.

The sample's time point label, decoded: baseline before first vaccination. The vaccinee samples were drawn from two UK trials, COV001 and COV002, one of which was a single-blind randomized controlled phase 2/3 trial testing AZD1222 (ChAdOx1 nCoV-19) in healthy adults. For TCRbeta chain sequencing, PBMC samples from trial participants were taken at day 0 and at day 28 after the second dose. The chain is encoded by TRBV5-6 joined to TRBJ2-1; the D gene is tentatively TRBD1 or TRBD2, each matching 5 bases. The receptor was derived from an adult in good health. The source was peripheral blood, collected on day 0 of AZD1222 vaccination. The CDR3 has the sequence CASSLGWGSYNEQFF. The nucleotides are TGTGCCAGCAGCTTGGGATGGGGGTCCTACAATGAGCAGTTCTTC.